The rows below give T cell receptor beta chains drawn from one sample of a study of cytomegalovirus exposure and HLA in healthy donors. The method was immunoSEQ multiplex PCR; TCRdb's version includes in-frame clones alone and lacks a portion of them. This sample yields more than 120,000 clones, of which roughly 89% are seen a single time; less than 5.5% belongs to the top ten. Sequencing input: PBMCs. These receptor sequences come from a man aged 18-30 years in good health and CMV-seropositive. Both conserved end residues are part of each CDR3. The D gene is left open where the match is weak. Some rows mark clone size as missing; the rest say once, few, many or name a class of expanded clone.

abundance	j_gene	d_gene	v_gene	CDR3nt	CDR3aa
NA	TRBJ2-5	NA	TRBV6-1	TGTGCCAGCAGTGAGGAAGTAGCGGCCCGCCAAGAGACCCAGTACTTC	CASSEEVAARQETQYF
few	TRBJ2-7	NA	TRBV18	TGTGCCAGCTCAATCGCCGGTTCCTACGAGCAGTACTTC	CASSIAGSYEQYF
NA	TRBJ1-2	NA	TRBV6-4	TGTGCCAGCAGTCCCGAGACAGGCCTTGTGGGCTACACCTTC	CASSPETGLVGYTF
NA	TRBJ1-5	NA	TRBV27	TGTGCCAGCAGTTTATCGGGCAGGGGAGTTCAGCCCCAGCATTTT	CASSLSGRGVQPQHF
NA	TRBJ1-2	TRBD1	TRBV27	TGTGCCAGCAAGGGGGCAGGGGCTAACTATGGCTACACCTTC	CASKGAGANYGYTF
NA	TRBJ1-1	NA	TRBV19	TGTGCCAGTAGCGGTTACACTGAAGCTTTCTTT	CASSGYTEAFF
NA	TRBJ1-6	NA	TRBV2	TGTGCCAGCACGAGGCAGAGCTCCTATAATTCACCCCTCCACTTT	CASTRQSSYNSPLHF
NA	TRBJ1-1	NA	TRBV7-9	TGTGCCAGCAGCTTCCTACAGGGTATCGACACTGAAGCTTTCTTT	CASSFLQGIDTEAFF
NA	TRBJ1-1	NA	TRBV6-1	TGTGCCAGCAGAACCGACAGGACGAACACTGAAGCTTTCTTT	CASRTDRTNTEAFF
NA	TRBJ2-7	NA	TRBV5-5	TGTGCCAGCAGCCCCCCCACCTACGAGCAGTACTTC	CASSPPTYEQYF
NA	TRBJ2-2	NA	TRBV5-1	TGCGCCAGCAGCTTGGGGAACGGGACCGGGGAGCTGTTTTTT	CASSLGNGTGELFF
once	TRBJ1-1	NA	TRBV7-9	TGTGCCAGCAGCTTAGGAGGCGGGTTTAGGAAAGCTTTCTTT	CASSLGGGFRKAFF
once	TRBJ2-1	TRBD2	TRBV11-3	TGTGCCAGCAGCGCCGGACTAGCCCTATACAATGAGCAGTTCTTC	CASSAGLALYNEQFF
NA	TRBJ1-3	TRBD1	TRBV6-1	TGTGCCAGCAGGGAGGGACAGGGCGGAAACACCATATATTTT	CASREGQGGNTIYF
NA	TRBJ2-1	TRBD2	TRBV30	TGTGCCTGGAGTGCCCCATTGAGGACTAGCGGGAGAGGGGATGAGCAGTTCTTC	CAWSAPLRTSGRGDEQFF